The 5 T cell receptor beta chains given below trace back to one sample, sequenced in a study of beta chain features in type 1 diabetes. Sequencing targeted expressed TCRB transcripts, as all isolated RNA had been reverse transcribed. Here immunoSEQ multiplex PCR was the method, and the copy in TCRdb shows in-frame clones only, minus some. The table lists about 320,000 clones, 12% to 15% of them singletons. Sequences were obtained from central memory CD4+ T cells from blood. Receptor source: a man aged 25 to 40 in good health.

This clone turned up a few times. The genes are TRBV7-2 and TRBJ1-1, with 10 bases aligning to TRBD1. Germline V gives CDR1 SGHTA, CDR2 FQGNSA. V lost 6 bases to trimming and J lost 8 bases; unmatched junction nucleotides: 3. The CDR3 is 12 residues long. The CDR3 loop reads CASRRTGGEAFF. For the CDR3, the DNA is TGTGCCAGCAGAAGGACAGGGGGGGAAGCTTTCTTT.

This clone was picked up a small number of times. The chain recombines TRBV11-2 with TRBJ2-2, with 14 bases lining up with TRBD2. With 2 bases clipped from V and 7 bases from J, the junction kept 9 bases outside the gene matches. Germline-derived CDR1 and CDR2 are SGHAT and FQNNGV. The CDR3 has 18 residues. CDR3: CASSLMPGLAGGIGELFF. For the CDR3, the DNA is TGTGCCAGCAGCTTAATGCCCGGACTAGCGGGAGGTATCGGGGAGCTGTTTTTT.

Only a few counts were recorded for this clone. The chain links TRBV7-2 to TRBJ1-1; D is unresolved. Trimming left V 1 base short and J 6 bases short, with 9 bases between. CDR1 is SGHTA, CDR2 FQGNSA, per germline. This CDR3 has 13 amino acids. The CDR3 sequence is CASSLEMVAEAFF. CDR3 DNA: TGTGCCAGCAGCTTAGAGATGGTCGCTGAAGCTTTCTTT.

V gene TRBV19 combines with J gene TRBJ2-7; D gene ambiguous. Germline CDR1 and CDR2: LNHDA and SQIVND (reference sequence). V shed 3 bases and J shed 5 bases, with 8 bases lying between them. This CDR3 spans 12 amino acids. The CDR3 protein is CASSMSTNEQYF. In DNA, the CDR3 is TGTGCCAGTAGTATGTCCACAAACGAGCAGTACTTC.

This clone was detected only a few times. In DNA form, the CDR3 reads TGCGCCAGCAGCTTTGGACTAGCGGGGGCCCCGAGCTCCTACAATGAGCAGTTCTTC. Translation gives CASSFGLAGAPSSYNEQFF. V is TRBV5-1 and J is TRBJ2-1, with 13 bases that match TRBD2. The germline gives CDR1 SGHRS, CDR2 YFSETQ. The junction had 8 bases not matched to a gene; V was cut back by 2 bases and J by 0 bases. This CDR3 comprises 19 residues.